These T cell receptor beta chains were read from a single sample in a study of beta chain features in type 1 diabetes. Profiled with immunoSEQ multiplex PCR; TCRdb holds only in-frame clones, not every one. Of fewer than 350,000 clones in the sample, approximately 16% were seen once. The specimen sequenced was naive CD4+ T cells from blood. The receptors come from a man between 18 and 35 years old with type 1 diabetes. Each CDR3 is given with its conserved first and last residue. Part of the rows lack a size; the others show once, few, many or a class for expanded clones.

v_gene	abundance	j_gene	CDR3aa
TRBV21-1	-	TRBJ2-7	CASSKEHGTGDPYEQYF
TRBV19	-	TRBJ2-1	CASSISQGFYNEQFF
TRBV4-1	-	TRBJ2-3	CASSQDATIAFSTDTQYF
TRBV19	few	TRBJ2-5	CASRDSPGSETQYF
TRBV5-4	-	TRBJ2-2	CASSSTYANTGELFF
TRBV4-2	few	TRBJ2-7	CASSQIFGLSSYEQYF
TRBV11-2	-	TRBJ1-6	CASSLEGNNNSPLHF
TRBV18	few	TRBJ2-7	CASSPTSLAGTAPKQYF
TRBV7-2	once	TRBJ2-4	CASSLVGTRLAVGLDIIF
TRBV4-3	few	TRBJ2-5	CASSQEDFTAGGSKETQYF
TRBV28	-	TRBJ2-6	CASRGGPGANVLTF
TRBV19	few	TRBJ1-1	CASSILVAPNTEAFF
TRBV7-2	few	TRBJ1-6	CASSAGQGNNSPLHF
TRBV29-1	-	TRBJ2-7	CSVVAHRVVTYEQYF
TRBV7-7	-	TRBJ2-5	CASSQAGPQETQYF
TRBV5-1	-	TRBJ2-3	CASSWASTDTQYF
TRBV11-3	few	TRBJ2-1	CASSLSLAGANEQFF
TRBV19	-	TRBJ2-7	CASSTRQGASYEQYF
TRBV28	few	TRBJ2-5	CASSFADGRAGETQYF
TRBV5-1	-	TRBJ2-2	CASRNEGLAGDRVLFGELFF
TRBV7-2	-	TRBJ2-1	CASSLVSGSGNEQFF
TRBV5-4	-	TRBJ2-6	CASSPLSGGAGANVLTF
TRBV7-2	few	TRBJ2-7	CASSYWDRSYEQYF
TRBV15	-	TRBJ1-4	CATSRGAGGVEKLFF
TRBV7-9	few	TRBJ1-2	CASSLVELPSYTF
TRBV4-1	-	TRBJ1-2	CASSPLGQPRGYTF
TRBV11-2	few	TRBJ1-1	CASSPRRENTEAFF
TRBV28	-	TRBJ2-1	CASSDSGTSGRNEQFF